This TCR beta chain was captured by sequencing in a study of blood T cell repertoires in COVID-19. Germline lookup yields CDR1 WNHNN and CDR2 SYGVQD (reference sequence). The CDR3 totals 17 residues. V was cut by 3 bases and J by 4 bases, with 18 bases left in between. The table came from immunoSEQ multiplex PCR; TCRdb's copy has only in-frame clones and leaves some out. The sample lists 130,000 to 150,000 clones, around 80% seen once, with more than 1.5% in the top ten. The chain is built from TRBV10-1 and TRBJ2-2, with D possibly TRBD1 on 7 matching bases. The sample consisted of peripheral blood. The clonotype comes from a woman aged 60-70 years with acute or convalescent COVID-19. CDR3 residues: CASSDPPGAGGTGELFF. CDR3 nucleotide sequence: TGCGCCAGCAGTGACCCGCCGGGGGCAGGGGGCACCGGGGAGCTGTTTTTT.